These T cell receptor beta chains were read from a single sample in a study of blood T cells in healthy people across ages. Each CDR3 protein is one row after TCRdb ran MiXCR on the 5' RACE reads. The profile shows 850,000 to 1,000,000 distinct CDR3 sequences, approximately 49% of them singletons. The specimen was blood. All receptors derive from a man younger than 45 in good health. Both conserved end residues are part of each CDR3.

>TRBV7-2|TRBJ2-3
CASSSLPYPDTQYF
>TRBV14|TRBJ2-2
CASSQDRALTGELFF
>TRBV5-1|TRBJ2-1
CASSDPGEVPYNEQFF
>TRBV5-1|TRBJ2-3
CASSSSGGNPDTQYF
>TRBV5-8|TRBJ1-2
CASSVEAYGYTF
>TRBV24-1|TRBJ2-7
CATSDPRTSYEQYF
>TRBV4-2|TRBJ2-6
CASSHVLRGGRGANVRTF
>TRBV7-3|TRBJ2-5
CASSRFPDSQETQYF
>TRBV6-2/TRBV6-3|TRBJ2-1
CASIDNSVNEQFF
>TRBV4-1|TRBJ1-2
CASSQEDRGSDGYTF
>TRBV10-3|TRBJ1-1
CAIRTPTEAFF